The 30 T cell receptor beta chains below come from one sample, sequenced in a study of blood T cell repertoires in COVID-19. The data were produced by immunoSEQ multiplex PCR, yet TCRdb's version contains in-frame clones alone and is incomplete. The sample contains about 260,000 clones, 80% to 90% of which appear only once. The sequenced sample consisted of PBMCs or T cells enriched from blood (not recorded which). The receptors here all came from a man aged 25 to 40 with acute COVID-19.

Here the CDR3 DNA reads TGTGCCAGCTACAAGACAGGGGGCAGCACCGGGGAGCTGTTTTTT. It translates to CASYKTGGSTGELFF. The V call is TRBV2, the J call TRBJ2-2, with 10 bases that match TRBD1. The CDR3 is 15 amino acids. CDR1 is SNHLY and CDR2 is FYNNEI in the germline V gene. V trimming: 8 bases; J trimming: 4 bases; junction bases outside the gene matches: 7.

The V gene is TRBV24-1, the J gene TRBJ1-6; 7 nucleotides agree with TRBD1. The germline CDR1 and CDR2 sequences are KGHDR and SFDVKD. The V gene end was trimmed by 12 bases and the J gene end by 6 bases; junction bases not matched to a gene: 13. The length of the CDR3 is 15 residues. The CDR3 nucleotides are TGTGCCCCCCTACACAAGACAGGGACTAATTCACCCCTCCACTTT. Encoded protein: CAPLHKTGTNSPLHF.

The DNA for the CDR3 is TGTGCCAGCATCCCTCAACTAGGGGGAGAAGCTTTCTTT. Translated, it gives CASIPQLGGEAFF. The rearrangement joins TRBV12-3 or TRBV12-4 to TRBJ1-1; weak D call: TRBD1 (6 bases). The length of the CDR3 is 13 residues. The germline V and J ends were trimmed by 7 bases and 8 bases, with 17 bases remaining between them.

V is TRBV5-1 and J is TRBJ1-2, with D tentatively TRBD1 (6 bases). Trimming cost V 3 bases and J 2 bases, with 11 bases left between them. This CDR3 contains 14 residues. Germline CDR1 is SGHRS and CDR2 is YFSETQ. The CDR3 coding sequence is TGCGCCAGCAGCTCGGATGGACAGAACTATGGCTACACCTTC. This codes for CASSSDGQNYGYTF.

In its sample, this clone was seen once. This chain connects TRBV5-1 to TRBJ2-1; TRBD2 aligns across 9 bases. Germline trimming cut 4 bases from V and 4 bases from J; bases unmatched to any gene: 9. The CDR3 runs 16 residues. Germline V gene lookup returns CDR1 SGHRS and CDR2 YFSETQ. The CDR3 protein is CASSGTLAGTYNEQFF. CDR3 nucleotide sequence: TGCGCCAGCAGCGGGACCCTAGCGGGGACGTACAATGAGCAGTTCTTC.

The V and J genes are TRBV27 and TRBJ2-5, with 9 nucleotides matching TRBD2. J lost 4 bases, V lost 2 bases, and 8 bases had no gene match. The CDR3 is 16 amino acids. Germline V lookup: CDR1 MNHEY, CDR2 SMNVEV (reference sequence). CDR3 coding DNA: TGTGCCAGCAGTTTAGCTAGCGGGGCTGTGCCAGAGACCCAGTACTTC. It encodes CASSLASGAVPETQYF.

The chain couples TRBV14 to TRBJ1-6; no reliable D call. The CDR3 contains 15 residues. Germline V gene lookup returns CDR1 SGHDN and CDR2 FVKESK. Trimming removed 0 bases from V and 10 bases from J, with 13 bases in between. CDR3 DNA sequence: TGTGCCAGCAGCCAAGACATTCGGACGGGATCACCCCTCCACTTT. Translation: CASSQDIRTGSPLHF. The full variable domain, in which reference TRBV14 and TRBJ1-6 provide the parts outside the CDR3, is EAGVTQFPSHSVIEKGQTVTLRCDPISGHDNLYWYRRVMGKEIKFLLHFVKESKQDESGMPNNRFLAERTGGTYSTLKVQPAELEDSGVYFCASSQDIRTGSPLHFGNGTRLTVT.

The rearrangement links TRBV7-9 to TRBJ1-2; D remains ambiguous. Per germline, CDR1 SEHNR and CDR2 FQNEAQ (reference sequence). The CDR3 totals 15 residues. The V gene lost 3 bases and the J gene lost 4 bases, with 15 bases spanning the gap. The CDR3 loop reads CASSFPGGVLYGYTF. The DNA for the CDR3 is TGTGCCAGCAGCTTCCCGGGAGGAGTCCTCTATGGCTACACCTTC.

This chain connects TRBV19 to TRBJ1-1; TRBD1 might be the D (6 bases). Germline CDR1 LNHDA, CDR2 SQIVND (reference sequence). With 6 bases removed from V and 6 bases from J, the gap between germline ends came to 26 bases. The CDR3 is 17 amino acids. In nucleotides, the CDR3 is TGTGCCAGTAGGAACATAGGGCAGGGGAATGAAAGAGCTGAAGCTTTCTTT. Translating gives CASRNIGQGNERAEAFF.

This rearrangement joins TRBV4-1 to TRBJ1-1; no clear D. The CDR3 loop spans 14 amino acids. V dropped 2 bases and J dropped 1 base, with 8 bases sitting between them. The germline gives CDR1 MGHRA, CDR2 YSYEKL. CDR3 sequence (DNA): TGCGCCAGCAGCCAACTTACACAGAACACTGAAGCTTTCTTT. It encodes CASSQLTQNTEAFF.

The chain links TRBV9 to TRBJ2-3; the match to TRBD2 covers 8 bases. Germline CDR1 reads SGDLS; CDR2 reads YYNGEE. The CDR3 is 14 amino acids. The V gene end was trimmed by 2 bases and the J gene end by 5 bases; junction bases not matched to a gene: 4. CDR3 sequence (DNA): TGTGCCAGCAGCGTGAGAGCGGGGGTAGATACGCAGTATTTT. Translation: CASSVRAGVDTQYF.

This chain joins TRBV3-1 (or the pseudogene TRBV3-2) and TRBJ2-2; unclear D gene. Germline loops: CDR1 LGHDT, CDR2 YNNKEL (reference sequence). V was trimmed by 0 bases and J by 6 bases, leaving 11 bases between them. The CDR3 has 15 residues. Here the CDR3 DNA reads TGTGCCAGCAGCCAAGAGTCCTCCCGGTCCGGGGAGCTGTTTTTT. Residues: CASSQESSRSGELFF.

The J gene is TRBJ1-2, the V gene TRBV9; the match to TRBD1 covers 8 bases. Germline assignment: CDR1 SGDLS and CDR2 YYNGEE. The CDR3 has 15 amino acids. V shed 0 bases, J shed 2 bases, and the junction held 3 bases outside the gene matches. CDR3 DNA sequence: TGTGCCAGCAGCGTAGGGGGACAGGCGAACTATGGCTACACCTTC. It specifies CASSVGGQANYGYTF.

The chain employs TRBV15 and TRBJ1-2, with D possibly matching TRBD1 (5 bases). The CDR3 totals 16 residues. CDR1 is LNHNV, CDR2 YYDKDF, per germline (reference sequence). With 0 bases removed from V and 3 bases from J, the gap between germline ends came to 14 bases. The CDR3 DNA follows: TGTGCCACCAGCAGAGATGCAGGGCCTAGTTACTATGGCTACACCTTC. Its protein is CATSRDAGPSYYGYTF.

The gene calls are TRBV9 and TRBJ1-3; 7 nucleotides agree with TRBD1. The ends lost 4 bases at V and 9 bases at J; junction bases unmatched: 1. The CDR3 sequence is 11 residues long. The germline V gene encodes CDR1 SGDLS and CDR2 YYNGEE. Here the CDR3 DNA reads TGTGCCAGCAGCCCAGGGGGCACCATATATTTT. Encoded protein: CASSPGGTIYF.

Many counts were recorded for this clone. The chain uses TRBV10-2 and TRBJ2-2; TRBD2 might be the D (6 bases). The germline V gene has CDR1 WSHSY and CDR2 SAAADI. The V end was cut by 4 bases, the J end by 6 bases, with 9 bases between. The CDR3 runs 13 residues. The CDR3: CASSGREAGELFF. CDR3 nucleotide sequence: TGCGCCAGCAGTGGCAGGGAGGCCGGGGAGCTGTTTTTT.

This CDR3 is CASSLVQGAGTGELFF. CDR3 bases: TGTGCCAGCAGCTTAGTCCAGGGGGCAGGCACCGGGGAGCTGTTTTTT. The genes are TRBV11-2 and TRBJ2-2; 8 nucleotides match TRBD1. The V and J ends lost 1 base and 4 bases, in that order; junction bases with no gene match: 5. Germline loops: CDR1 SGHAT, CDR2 FQNNGV. The CDR3 length is 16 residues. Full variable domain (outside the CDR3, taken from reference TRBV11-2 and TRBJ2-2): EAGVAQSPRYKIIEKRQSVAFWCNPISGHATLYWYQQILGQGPKLLIQFQNNGVVDDSQLPKDRFSAERLKGVDSTLKIQPAKLEDSAVYLCASSLVQGAGTGELFFGEGSRLTVL.

This clone was recorded once. The chain couples TRBV25-1 to TRBJ1-3; D is perhaps TRBD1 (6 bases). V was shortened by 3 bases and J by 0 bases, with 6 bases between the two germline ends. Per germline, CDR1 MGHDK and CDR2 SYGVNS. CDR3 size: 14 residues. The CDR3 protein is CASSETGSGNTIYF. The CDR3, as DNA: TGTGCCAGCAGTGAGACAGGCTCTGGAAACACCATATATTTT.

The chain links TRBV2 to TRBJ2-4; 7 bases line up with TRBD2. The junction had 6 bases not matched to a gene; V was cut back by 0 bases and J by 7 bases. This CDR3 comprises 15 residues. In germline, CDR1 is SNHLY, CDR2 FYNNEI. The CDR3 here is CASSEAGGSTNIQYF. The CDR3 nucleotides read TGTGCCAGCAGTGAAGCGGGGGGGAGCACGAACATTCAGTACTTC.

This chain links TRBV7-8 with TRBJ2-7; TRBD2 might be the D (5 bases). Germline values: CDR1 SGHVS, CDR2 FQNEAQ. The CDR3 is made up of 14 amino acids. The ends were cut back, 5 bases at V and 9 bases at J, with 20 bases in the middle. CDR3 sequence (DNA): TGTGCCAGCAGCGCCGGACTCTCCTGGGGTGGGCAGTACGTC. This codes for CASSAGLSWGGQYV.

This chain links TRBV7-9 with TRBJ1-4; TRBD1 matches 7 bases. CDR3 length equals 18 residues. J gave up 1 base and V 1 base, and 9 bases lay outside the gene matches. Germline values: CDR1 SEHNR, CDR2 FQNEAQ (reference sequence). The CDR3 protein is CASSLELTGSGTNEKLFF. CDR3 nucleotides: TGTGCCAGCAGCTTAGAGCTGACAGGGAGTGGAACTAATGAAAAACTGTTTTTT.

CDR3 sequence (DNA): TGTGCCACCAGTGATGGCCGGGTGAACTATGGCTACACCTTC. This codes for CATSDGRVNYGYTF. The J gene is TRBJ1-2, the V gene TRBV24-1; D call uncertain. From germline, CDR1 is KGHDR and CDR2 SFDVKD. Trimming took off 3 bases at V and 2 bases at J, with 9 bases between the two ends. There are 14 residues in the CDR3.

The chain carries TRBV28 and TRBJ2-1, with 8 bases identical to TRBD1. Germline CDR1 and CDR2: MDHEN and SYDVKM. This CDR3 comprises 16 residues. V was clipped by 5 bases and J by 5 bases; unmatched bases: 11. The CDR3 DNA reads TGTGCCAGCAGTCCTCATACAGGGGGTCTCCACAATGAGCAGTTCTTC. Translating it yields CASSPHTGGLHNEQFF.

The rearrangement uses TRBV5-1 and TRBJ1-5; a weak D match, TRBD1 (6 bases). The CDR3 extends over 15 amino acids. Per germline, CDR1 SGHRS and CDR2 YFSETQ. Trimming pared 0 bases from V and 5 bases from J, leaving 12 bases between. As DNA, the CDR3 is TGCGCCAGCAGCTTGGAGGGGGAGTTGCATCAGCCCCAGCATTTT. Translated, it gives CASSLEGELHQPQHF.

This clone turned up a few times. V and J are TRBV4-2 and TRBJ2-1; maybe TRBD2 (6 bases). The V and J ends lost 5 bases and 1 base respectively, with 9 bases between them. This CDR3 is built from 14 residues. Germline assignment: CDR1 LGHNA and CDR2 YNFKEQ. CDR3 nucleotides: TGTGCCAGCAGCTCCCGGGAGTCCTACAATGAGCAGTTCTTC. Its protein is CASSSRESYNEQFF.

The chain combines TRBV9 with TRBJ1-2; D remains ambiguous. CDR3 length: 13 residues. The V gene lost 3 bases and the J gene lost 3 bases, with 9 bases spanning the gap. In germline, CDR1 is SGDLS, CDR2 YYNGEE. CDR3: CASSDPSDYGYTF. The CDR3 region has the DNA TGTGCCAGCAGCGATCCGTCTGACTATGGCTACACCTTC.

This clone was picked up one time. The chain is built from TRBV9 and TRBJ2-2, with 9 bases aligning to TRBD2. Trimming removed 0 bases from V and 8 bases from J; junction bases left unmatched: 11. Germline assignment: CDR1 SGDLS and CDR2 YYNGEE. There are 17 residues in the CDR3. Written as DNA, the CDR3 is TGTGCCAGCAGCGTAGGCAGCCTAGCGGGATCCTTTGGGGAGCTGTTTTTT. The encoded protein is CASSVGSLAGSFGELFF.

In DNA, the CDR3 is TGCGCCAGCAGCCCAGGGTATGGGGACAGGGGTGAAAAACTGTTTTTT. Translated: CASSPGYGDRGEKLFF. The chain is built from TRBV4-3 and TRBJ1-4, with 10 bases that match TRBD1. Germline V CDR1 and CDR2: LGHNA, YSLEER. The CDR3 loop spans 16 amino acids. Losses at the gene ends were 4 bases for V and 7 bases for J; bases not matched to a gene: 9.

This chain joins TRBV12-3 or TRBV12-4 and TRBJ2-1; the D gene is possibly TRBD2 (5 bases). V lost 5 bases and J lost 12, with 14 bases in between. The CDR3 is 12 residues long. The CDR3 region is CASSPLDSRQFF. Written as DNA, the CDR3 is TGTGCCAGCAGTCCATTGGACTCCCGGCAGTTCTTC.

The genes are TRBV19 and TRBJ2-2, with a tentative D call TRBD1 (5 bases). This CDR3 contains 15 residues. CDR1 is LNHDA and CDR2 is SQIVND in the germline V gene (reference sequence). Trimming took 4 bases from V and 2 from J, leaving 11 bases between them. CDR3 residues: CASSKGAVNTGELFF. The CDR3 bases are TGTGCCAGTAGTAAAGGGGCAGTTAACACCGGGGAGCTGTTTTTT.